This T cell receptor beta chain was obtained from a study of T-cell reconstitution after alpha-beta-depleted transplantation in children. This clonotype was seen ten or more times. Its antigen is currently unknown. General study results and limits: Several hundred expanded graft clones reportedly gave rise to the alpha-beta T cells present about two months after transplant. Surviving recipient T cells and thymic progenitors accounted for the high day-60 TCRbeta diversity observed in some patients. Diversity and T-cell counts at one year after transplant derived mostly from new T cells.

The J segment lost 2 bases and the V segment lost 3 bases, leaving 9 bases of the junction unmatched. The CDR3 covers 18 residues. The germline V gene encodes CDR1 LGHNA and CDR2 YSLEER. Researchers prepared the TCRbeta library using unique molecular identifiers, the study reports. MiXCR, run by TCRdb on the PCR reads, gives a single entry per CDR3 protein. The repertoire holds 90,000 to 150,000 distinct CDR3 sequences, with roughly 23% as singletons. The sequence was collected from a male patient aged 2 to 9 who had a stem cell transplant for chronic granulomatous disease, so the T cells may come from the graft donor. The chain recombines TRBV4-3 with TRBJ2-3, with 12 bases aligning to TRBD2. The starting material was PBMCs, mostly from graft donor cells, obtained 180 days after TCRalphabeta/CD19-depleted stem cell transplant. The CDR3 bases are TGCGCCAGCAGCCACTCCTGGGCTAGCGGGAGGGACACAGATACGCAGTATTTT. Protein product: CASSHSWASGRDTDTQYF.